What follows describes a single T cell receptor beta chain. Its specificity is unknown. This entry comes from a study of T cell responses to AZD1222 COVID-19 vaccine. Study conclusions and caveats: Scientists sampled the repertoires only once the peak T cell response had passed. Spike-specific TCRs gained breadth and depth after people received two AZD1222 doses. The donors showed a predominance of white British ancestry and of females, with possible underestimation of clonal diversity.

The protocol was immunoSEQ multiplex PCR, while the TCRdb copy is restricted to in-frame clones and leaves out a portion. The sample consists of some 90,000 clones, roughly 88% of them appearing once. The CDR3 consists of 13 residues. Germline V CDR1 and CDR2: MNHEY, SMNVEV (reference sequence). With 5 bases removed from V and 1 base from J, the gap between germline ends came to 9 bases. The sample was peripheral blood, taken on day 0 of AZD1222 vaccination. This sequence joins TRBV27 and TRBJ2-7; D gene unclear. The receptor was isolated from an adult in good health. For the CDR3, the DNA is TGTGCCAGCAGTCTAGGGTATTCCTACGAGCAGTACTTC. Translated: CASSLGYSYEQYF.